One sample yielded the 14 T cell receptor beta chains listed below, sequenced in a study of identical twins. TCRdb independently ran MiXCR on the 5' RACE reads; one entry per CDR3 protein. This sample has hundreds of thousands of distinct CDR3 sequences, with over 12% found just once. The specimen was memory (CD45RO+) T cells sorted from blood. The receptors shown here come from a woman younger than 30 in good health.

This clonotype was seen more than once but under ten times. This rearrangement joins TRBV3-1 to TRBJ2-3, with D perhaps TRBD2 (5 bases). V dropped 5 bases and J dropped 3 bases, with 18 bases sitting between them. Germline V gene lookup returns CDR1 LGHDT and CDR2 YNNKEL (reference sequence). This CDR3 is 16 amino acids long. The CDR3 here is CASSYSLTGWTDTQYF. CDR3 sequence (DNA): TGTGCCAGCAGCTATAGCCTGACGGGGTGGACAGATACGCAGTATTTT.

This chain connects TRBV6-2 or TRBV6-3 to TRBJ2-5, with TRBD1 as a possible D gene (6 bases). There are 15 residues in the CDR3. The V gene's germline CDR1 is MNHEY and CDR2 SVGEGT. Trimming took off 5 bases at V and 6 bases at J, with 19 bases between the two ends. CDR3 sequence reads: CASSVTRQVLKTQYF. In nucleotides, the CDR3 is TGTGCCAGCAGTGTAACTCGACAGGTCTTGAAGACCCAGTACTTC.

This clonotype was seen more than once but under ten times. This chain joins TRBV5-1 and TRBJ2-5; D could derive from TRBD1 or TRBD2 (6 bases each). The germline gives CDR1 SGHRS, CDR2 YFSETQ. This CDR3 has 13 amino acids. V dropped 4 bases and J dropped 9 bases, with 16 bases sitting between them. CDR3 amino acids: CASSGGQQRAQYF. The DNA for the CDR3 is TGCGCCAGCAGCGGCGGACAGCAGCGGGCCCAGTACTTC.

There are a few counts of this clonotype. This chain uses TRBV7-2 with TRBJ2-1, with 8 bases that match TRBD2. The CDR3 loop spans 17 amino acids. Germline V lookup: CDR1 SGHTA, CDR2 FQGNSA. Losses at the gene ends were 1 base for V and 2 bases for J; bases not matched to a gene: 7. CDR3 residues: CASSLVWAGGTYNEQFF. In nucleotides, the CDR3 is TGTGCCAGCAGCTTAGTGTGGGCGGGGGGCACCTACAATGAGCAGTTCTTC. The full variable domain, with the rest looked up from reference TRBV7-2 and TRBJ2-1, is GAGVSQSPSNKVTEKGKDVELRCDPISGHTALYWYRQSLGQGLEFLIYFQGNSAPDKSGLPSDRFSAERTGGSVSTLTIQRTQQEDSAVYLCASSLVWAGGTYNEQFFGPGTRLTVL.

This chain links TRBV15 with TRBJ1-6, with D uncertain. The germline V and J ends were trimmed by 5 bases and 7 bases, with 12 bases remaining between them. The CDR3 covers 14 residues. Germline values: CDR1 LNHNV, CDR2 YYDKDF (reference sequence). The DNA of the CDR3 is TGTGCCACCAGCTCCTACGACTGGAATTCACCCCTCCACTTT. It encodes CATSSYDWNSPLHF.

The chain is built from TRBV7-2 and TRBJ2-2; D is uncertain. From germline, CDR1 is SGHTA and CDR2 FQGNSA. With 5 bases removed from V and 4 bases from J, the gap between germline ends came to 8 bases. The CDR3 covers 13 residues. The CDR3 region is CASSPHSTGELFF. The CDR3 DNA reads as TGTGCCAGCAGCCCCCACAGCACCGGGGAGCTGTTTTTT.

Only a few counts were recorded for this clonotype. The CDR3 region is CASSPRTSGDPDEQYF. The CDR3 region has the DNA TGTGCCAGCAGTCCCAGGACTAGCGGGGACCCGGACGAGCAGTACTTC. The chain joins TRBV6-1 to TRBJ2-7; 12 bases match TRBD2. In germline, CDR1 is MNHNS, CDR2 SASEGT. V shed 5 bases, J shed 5 bases, and the junction held 10 bases outside the gene matches. The CDR3 totals 16 residues.

The rearrangement uses TRBV12-3 or TRBV12-4 and TRBJ1-2, with D hard to call. Trimming removed 5 bases from V and 6 bases from J, with 13 bases in between. The CDR3 covers 13 residues. The CDR3 coding sequence is TGTGCCAGCAGTGTGATAACTGCGGATGGCTACACCTTC. It translates to CASSVITADGYTF.

This clonotype occurred a few times. The J gene is TRBJ2-1, the V gene TRBV11-2, with TRBD2 matching 9 bases. CDR3 size: 16 residues. J gave up 8 bases and V 2 bases, and 10 bases lay outside the gene matches. Germline V gene data show CDR1 as SGHAT and CDR2 as FQNNGV. CDR3 in DNA: TGTGCCAGCAGCTTATTGGCGGGAGGGCCTTCCGATGAGCAGTTCTTC. This encodes CASSLLAGGPSDEQFF.

V and J are TRBV18 and TRBJ1-1; 7 bases are a match to TRBD1. The germline gives CDR1 KGHSH, CDR2 LQKENI. Unmatched junction bases numbered 7, after V lost 6 bases and J lost 3 bases. This CDR3 contains 14 residues. Written as DNA, the CDR3 is TGTGCCAGCTCGCTTCCAGGGGGGCACACTGAAGCTTTCTTT. It encodes CASSLPGGHTEAFF.

This clonotype has more than one count but fewer than ten. V and J are TRBV11-2 and TRBJ2-3, with D perhaps matching TRBD1 or TRBD2 (5 bases each). Germline V lookup: CDR1 SGHAT, CDR2 FQNNGV. V was shortened by 5 bases and J by 6 bases, with 24 bases between the two germline ends. The CDR3 length is 17 residues. The CDR3 here is CASSPRKRTGAQDTQYF. The CDR3 nucleotides are TGTGCCAGCAGCCCCCGGAAGCGGACCGGGGCTCAGGATACGCAGTATTTT.

This clonotype has a handful of counts. This chain uses TRBV20-1 with TRBJ2-5; the D gene is possibly TRBD2 (5 bases). The CDR3 consists of 12 residues. The V end was cut by 7 bases, the J end by 10 bases, with 19 bases between. Germline values: CDR1 DFQATT, CDR2 SNEGSKA (reference sequence). DNA of the CDR3: TGCAGTGTCTCAACAAGTCAGGAGGTCCAGTACTTC. Protein sequence: CSVSTSQEVQYF.

Only a few counts were recorded for this clonotype. The chain uses TRBV30 and TRBJ1-1; D call uncertain. Trimming stripped 7 bases from V and 0 bases from J, with 6 bases between. The CDR3 spans 11 residues. CDR1 and CDR2 from the germline V gene are GTSNPN and SVGIG (reference sequence). The chain's CDR3 is CAFGVNTEAFF. The CDR3 coding sequence is TGTGCCTTCGGGGTGAACACTGAAGCTTTCTTT.

This clonotype was seen more than once but under ten times. The chain recombines TRBV5-6 with TRBJ2-3, with a weak D call TRBD1 (5 bases). The CDR3 loop spans 12 amino acids. Germline lookup yields CDR1 SGHDT and CDR2 YYEEEE. V was pared by 6 bases and J by 7 bases, with 12 bases between. The CDR3 region has the DNA TGTGCCAGCACTCTTGGGGCGTATACGCAGTATTTT. Its protein is CASTLGAYTQYF.